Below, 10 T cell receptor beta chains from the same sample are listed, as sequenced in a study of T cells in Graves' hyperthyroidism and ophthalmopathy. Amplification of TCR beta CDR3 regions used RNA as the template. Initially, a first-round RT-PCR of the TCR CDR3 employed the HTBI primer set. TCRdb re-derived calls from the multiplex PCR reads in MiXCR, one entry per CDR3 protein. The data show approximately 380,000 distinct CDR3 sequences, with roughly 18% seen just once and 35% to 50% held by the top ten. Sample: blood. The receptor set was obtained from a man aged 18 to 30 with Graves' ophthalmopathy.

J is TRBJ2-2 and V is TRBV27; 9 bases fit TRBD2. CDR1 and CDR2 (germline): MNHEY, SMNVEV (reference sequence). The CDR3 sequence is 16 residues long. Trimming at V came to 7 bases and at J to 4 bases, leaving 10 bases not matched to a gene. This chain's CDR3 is CASTPGRGGFTGELFF. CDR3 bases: TGTGCCAGCACCCCGGGGCGGGGGGGCTTCACCGGGGAGCTGTTTTTT.

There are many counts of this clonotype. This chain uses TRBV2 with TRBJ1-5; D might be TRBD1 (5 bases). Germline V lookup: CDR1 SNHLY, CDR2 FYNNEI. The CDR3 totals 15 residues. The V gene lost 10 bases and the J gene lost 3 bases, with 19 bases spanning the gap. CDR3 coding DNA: TGTGCCACCTCGGGGGGTGGGAAGGCCAATCAGCCCCAGCATTTT. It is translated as CATSGGGKANQPQHF.

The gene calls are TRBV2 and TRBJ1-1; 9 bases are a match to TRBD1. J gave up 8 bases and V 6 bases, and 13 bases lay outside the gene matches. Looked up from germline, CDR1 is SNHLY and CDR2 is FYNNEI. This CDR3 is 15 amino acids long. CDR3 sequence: CASSAHRDRDGEAFF. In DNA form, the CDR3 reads TGTGCCAGCAGCGCCCACCGGGACAGGGATGGGGAAGCTTTCTTT.

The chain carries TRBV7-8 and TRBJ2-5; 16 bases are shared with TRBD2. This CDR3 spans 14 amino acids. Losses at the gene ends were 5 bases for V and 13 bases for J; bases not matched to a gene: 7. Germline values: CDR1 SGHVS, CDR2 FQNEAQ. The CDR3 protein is CASSLGTSGGAVYF. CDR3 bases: TGTGCCAGCAGCCTAGGGACTAGCGGGGGGGCCGTGTACTTC.

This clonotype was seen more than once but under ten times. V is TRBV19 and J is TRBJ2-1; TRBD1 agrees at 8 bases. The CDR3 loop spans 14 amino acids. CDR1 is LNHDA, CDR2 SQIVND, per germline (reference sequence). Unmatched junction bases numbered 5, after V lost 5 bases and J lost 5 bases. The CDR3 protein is CASSSGQGNNEQFF. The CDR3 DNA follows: TGTGCCAGTAGTTCCGGACAGGGAAACAATGAGCAGTTCTTC. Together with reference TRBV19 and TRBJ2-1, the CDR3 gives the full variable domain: DGGITQSPKYLFRKEGQNVTLSCEQNLNHDAMYWYRQDPGQGLRLIYYSQIVNDFQKGDIAEGYSVSREKKESFPLTVTSAQKNPTAFYLCASSSGQGNNEQFFGPGTRLTVL.

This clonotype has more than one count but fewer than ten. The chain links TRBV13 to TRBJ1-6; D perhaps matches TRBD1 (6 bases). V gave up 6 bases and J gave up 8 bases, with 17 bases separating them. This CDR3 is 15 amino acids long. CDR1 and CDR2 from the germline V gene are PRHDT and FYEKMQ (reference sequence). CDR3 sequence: CASRPPRGADSPLHF. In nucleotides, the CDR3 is TGTGCCAGCAGACCCCCGCGGGGGGCCGATTCACCCCTCCACTTT.

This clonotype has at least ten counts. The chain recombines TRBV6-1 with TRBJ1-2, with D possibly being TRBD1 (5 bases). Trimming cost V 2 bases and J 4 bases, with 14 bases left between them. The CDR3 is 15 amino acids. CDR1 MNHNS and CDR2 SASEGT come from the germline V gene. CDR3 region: CASSERAGKSYGYTF. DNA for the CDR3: TGTGCCAGCAGTGAAAGGGCAGGGAAAAGCTATGGCTACACCTTC.

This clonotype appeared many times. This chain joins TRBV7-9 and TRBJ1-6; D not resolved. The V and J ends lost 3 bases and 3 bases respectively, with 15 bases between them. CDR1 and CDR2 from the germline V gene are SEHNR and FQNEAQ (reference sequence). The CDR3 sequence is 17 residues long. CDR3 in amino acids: CASSLASGSGYNSPLHF. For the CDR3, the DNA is TGTGCCAGCAGCTTGGCGTCAGGTTCCGGCTATAATTCACCCCTCCACTTT. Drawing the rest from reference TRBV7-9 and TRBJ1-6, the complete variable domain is DTGVSQNPRHKITKRGQNVTFRCDPISEHNRLYWYRQTLGQGPEFLTYFQNEAQLEKSRLLSDRFSAERPKGSFSTLEIQRTEQGDSAMYLCASSLASGSGYNSPLHFGNGTRLTVT.

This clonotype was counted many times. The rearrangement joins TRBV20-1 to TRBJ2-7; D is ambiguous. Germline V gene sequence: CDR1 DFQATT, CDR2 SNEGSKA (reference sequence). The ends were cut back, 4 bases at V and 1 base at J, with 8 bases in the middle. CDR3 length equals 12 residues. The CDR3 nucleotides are TGCAGTGCTACTTCGGATTCCTACGAGCAGTACTTC. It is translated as CSATSDSYEQYF.

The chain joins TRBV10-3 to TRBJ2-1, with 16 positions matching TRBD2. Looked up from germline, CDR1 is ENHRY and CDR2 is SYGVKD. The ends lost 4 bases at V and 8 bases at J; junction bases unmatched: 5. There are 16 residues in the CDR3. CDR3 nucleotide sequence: TGTGCCATCAGTGGGGGGACTAGCGGGGGGGCCCATGAGCAGTTCTTC. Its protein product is CAISGGTSGGAHEQFF.